The 13 T cell receptor beta chains given below trace back to one sample, sequenced in a study of OX40 agonist ivuxolimab in advanced cancers. Data came from immunoSEQ multiplex PCR; TCRdb stores just in-frame clones and leaves some out. This sample carries about 75,000 clones, roughly 90% of them seen once, and the ten largest clones take 0.3% to 0.4%. The source material was CD4+ or CD8+ T cells sorted from blood, sampled in a trial of the OX40 agonist ivuxolimab. The source is an adult with an advanced solid tumor such as melanoma, head and neck, liver or kidney cancer.

This chain connects TRBV4-2 to TRBJ2-2; 8 bases map to TRBD1. The CDR3 has 15 amino acids. V lost 5 bases and J lost 1; bases outside the gene matches: 3. Looked up from germline, CDR1 is LGHNA and CDR2 is YNFKEQ. CDR3 bases: TGTGCCAGCAGCTCCGGACAGGGGAACACCGGGGAGCTGTTTTTT. It translates to CASSSGQGNTGELFF.

The chain employs TRBV30 and TRBJ2-1; TRBD2 aligns across 10 bases. The germline V gene has CDR1 GTSNPN and CDR2 SVGIG (reference sequence). The V gene end was trimmed by 6 bases and the J gene end by 7 bases; junction bases not matched to a gene: 9. The CDR3 is 14 residues long. For the CDR3, the DNA is TGTGCCTGCCAAAGCGGGGGGGCCGGGAATGAGCAGTTCTTC. Its protein product is CACQSGGAGNEQFF.

This sequence joins TRBV27 and TRBJ2-1, with 14 bases identical to TRBD2. The ends lost 5 bases at V and 0 bases at J; junction bases unmatched: 6. This CDR3 comprises 18 residues. CDR1 is MNHEY and CDR2 is SMNVEV in the germline V gene (reference sequence). For the CDR3, the DNA is TGTGCCAGCAGTCCGGGACTAGCGGGAGTCAACTCCTACAATGAGCAGTTCTTC. Its translation: CASSPGLAGVNSYNEQFF.

This clone was seen just once. The J gene is TRBJ2-5, the V gene TRBV25-1; no firm D call. The ends were cut back, 6 bases at V and 4 bases at J, with 15 bases in the middle. This CDR3 is 14 amino acids long. From germline, CDR1 is MGHDK and CDR2 SYGVNS. The CDR3 sequence is CASRAHSIGETQYF. CDR3 nucleotide sequence: TGTGCCAGCAGGGCCCACAGCATTGGAGAGACCCAGTACTTC.

Here the CDR3 reads CASSLSDLTNTEAFF. The CDR3 DNA is TGTGCCAGCAGCCTTTCAGACCTAACGAACACTGAAGCTTTCTTT. The V call is TRBV7-2, the J call TRBJ1-1; D remains ambiguous. V was cut by 5 bases and J by 1 base, with 14 bases left in between. The CDR3 consists of 15 residues. Germline V gives CDR1 SGHTA, CDR2 FQGNSA.

The chain links TRBV28 to TRBJ1-2; TRBD1 is a possible D gene (6 bases). In germline, CDR1 is MDHEN, CDR2 SYDVKM. This CDR3 comprises 13 residues. V shed 7 bases and J shed 4 bases, with 13 bases lying between them. The CDR3 DNA is TGTGCCAGCATCTCGGGGGGGCTCTATGGCTACACCTTC. It specifies CASISGGLYGYTF.

This clone has just one count. This sequence joins TRBV19 and TRBJ1-1; D is undetermined. CDR1 and CDR2 from the germline V gene are LNHDA and SQIVND (reference sequence). The germline V and J ends were trimmed by 6 bases and 0 bases, with 11 bases remaining between them. The CDR3 length is 14 residues. The CDR3 here is CASSRGGLNTEAFF. CDR3 sequence (DNA): TGTGCCAGTAGCCGCGGCGGGCTGAACACTGAAGCTTTCTTT.

This clone has only one observation. The chain employs TRBV29-1 and TRBJ2-7; no definite D call. The CDR3 is 12 amino acids. The ends were cut back, 2 bases at V and 4 bases at J, with 9 bases in the middle. CDR1 and CDR2 (germline): SQVTM, ANQGSEA. The CDR3 protein is CSVETTGYEQYF. The CDR3 DNA reads as TGCAGCGTTGAAACCACTGGTTACGAGCAGTACTTC.

The chain's CDR3 is CASSPTGTGGQDEQYF. The DNA of the CDR3 is TGCGCCAGCAGCCCAACCGGGACAGGGGGCCAGGACGAGCAGTACTTC. V gene TRBV5-1 combines with J gene TRBJ2-7; 12 bases line up with TRBD1. Per germline, CDR1 SGHRS and CDR2 YFSETQ. This CDR3 spans 16 amino acids. V shed 4 bases, J shed 5 bases, and the junction held 10 bases outside the gene matches.

The V and J genes are TRBV6-4 and TRBJ2-2, with D uncertain. Trimming pared 4 bases from V and 1 base from J, leaving 4 bases between. This CDR3 has 13 residues. The germline gives CDR1 MRHNA, CDR2 SNTAGT. DNA for the CDR3: TGTGCCAGCAGTGGGGAGAACACCGGGGAGCTGTTTTTT. It codes for CASSGENTGELFF.

In nucleotides, the CDR3 is TGTGCCTGGAGTGAGGCGAACACCATATATTTT. Amino acid sequence: CAWSEANTIYF. This chain connects TRBV30 to TRBJ1-3; unclear D gene. This CDR3 spans 11 amino acids. V shed 1 base and J shed 7 bases, with 5 bases lying between them. Germline V lookup: CDR1 GTSNPN, CDR2 SVGIG (reference sequence).

The chain employs TRBV18 and TRBJ2-7; possibly TRBD2 for D (6 bases). Germline loops: CDR1 KGHSH, CDR2 LQKENI. The CDR3 runs 14 residues. V was cut by 4 bases and J by 2 bases, with 12 bases left in between. The CDR3 DNA follows: TGTGCCAGCTCACTGCCCGGGGGAACCTACGAGCAGTACTTC. Its translation: CASSLPGGTYEQYF. Using reference TRBV18 and TRBJ2-7 for the parts outside the CDR3, the full variable domain is NAGVMQNPRHLVRRRGQEARLRCSPMKGHSHVYWYRQLPEEGLKFMVYLQKENIIDESGMPKERFSAEFPKEGPSILRIQQVVRGDSAAYFCASSLPGGTYEQYFGPGTRLTVT.

The chain uses TRBV6-1 and TRBJ2-6; possible D gene TRBD2, 5 bases. This CDR3 contains 16 residues. Trimming left V 3 bases short and J 0 bases short, with 9 bases between. Germline assignment: CDR1 MNHNS and CDR2 SASEGT. CDR3 amino acids: CASSEGAPSGANVLTF. CDR3 nucleotide sequence: TGTGCCAGCAGTGAGGGAGCCCCCTCTGGGGCCAACGTCCTGACTTTC.